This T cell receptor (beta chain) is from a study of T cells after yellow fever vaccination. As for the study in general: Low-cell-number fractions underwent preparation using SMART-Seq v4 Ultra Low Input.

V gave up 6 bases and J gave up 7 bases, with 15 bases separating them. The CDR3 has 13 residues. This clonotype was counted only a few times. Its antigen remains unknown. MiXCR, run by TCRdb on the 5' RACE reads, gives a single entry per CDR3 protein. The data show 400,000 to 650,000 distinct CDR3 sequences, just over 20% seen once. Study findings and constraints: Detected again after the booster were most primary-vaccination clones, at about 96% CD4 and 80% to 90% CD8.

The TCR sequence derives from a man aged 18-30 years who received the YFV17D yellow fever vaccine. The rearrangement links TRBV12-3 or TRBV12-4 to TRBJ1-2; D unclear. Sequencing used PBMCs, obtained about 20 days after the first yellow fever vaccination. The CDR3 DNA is TGTGCCAGCAGCCCAACGGGTGGCCGTGGCTACACCTTC. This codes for CASSPTGGRGYTF.